This is a list of T cell receptor beta chains from one sample in a study of blood T cell repertoires in COVID-19. Data came from immunoSEQ multiplex PCR; TCRdb stores just in-frame clones and leaves some out. The sample records over 150,000 clones, 80% to 90% being singletons. Sequences were obtained from peripheral blood. These receptors all come from a man aged 18 to 35 who had recovered from COVID-19. Both conserved end residues are part of each CDR3. D genes are given only for firm matches. Size tells how often a clone was seen (once, few, many) or the class of an expanded clone, and some rows leave it out.

d_call: TRBD1; j_call: TRBJ1-4; clone_size: NA; v_call: TRBV27; cdr3_aa: CASRGTGENEKLFF; cdr3_nt: TGTGCCAGCAGGGGGACAGGGGAGAATGAAAAACTGTTTTTT
d_call: NA; j_call: TRBJ2-1; clone_size: NA; v_call: TRBV7-2; cdr3_aa: CASSLASVLTYTYNEQFF; cdr3_nt: TGTGCCAGCAGCTTAGCGTCGGTACTTACTTATACCTACAATGAGCAGTTCTTC
d_call: NA; j_call: TRBJ2-2; clone_size: NA; v_call: TRBV7-9; cdr3_aa: CASSIDSPGGGELFF; cdr3_nt: TGTGCCAGCAGCATAGACAGTCCCGGGGGCGGGGAGCTGTTTTTT
d_call: NA; j_call: TRBJ2-1; clone_size: NA; v_call: TRBV5-1; cdr3_aa: CASSLVQGTDNEQFF; cdr3_nt: TGCGCCAGCAGCTTGGTGCAGGGGACCGACAATGAGCAGTTCTTC
d_call: TRBD2; j_call: TRBJ2-1; clone_size: NA; v_call: TRBV6-2/TRBV6-3; cdr3_aa: CASSYSGLAGERQFF; cdr3_nt: TGTGCCAGCAGTTACTCGGGACTAGCGGGAGAGAGGCAGTTCTTC
d_call: TRBD2; j_call: TRBJ2-7; clone_size: NA; v_call: TRBV11-3; cdr3_aa: CASSSRTSGIGEQYF; cdr3_nt: TGTGCCAGCAGCTCCCGGACTAGCGGAATAGGCGAGCAGTACTTC
d_call: NA; j_call: TRBJ2-1; clone_size: few; v_call: TRBV9; cdr3_aa: CASSGGLTEQFF; cdr3_nt: TGTGCCAGCAGCGGCGGGCTGACCGAGCAGTTCTTC
d_call: TRBD1; j_call: TRBJ1-1; clone_size: NA; v_call: TRBV6-5; cdr3_aa: CASSPGQVLNTEAFF; cdr3_nt: TGTGCCAGCAGCCCCGGACAGGTGTTGAACACTGAAGCTTTCTTT
d_call: TRBD2; j_call: TRBJ2-1; clone_size: NA; v_call: TRBV10-3; cdr3_aa: CAIRARREFNEQFF; cdr3_nt: TGTGCCATCAGAGCACGGCGGGAGTTCAATGAGCAGTTCTTC
d_call: NA; j_call: TRBJ1-5; clone_size: NA; v_call: TRBV7-2; cdr3_aa: CASSPRVGNQPQHF; cdr3_nt: TGTGCCAGCAGCCCCCGGGTCGGCAATCAGCCCCAGCATTTT
d_call: NA; j_call: TRBJ2-1; clone_size: NA; v_call: TRBV9; cdr3_aa: CASSVAPLAHNEQFF; cdr3_nt: TGTGCCAGCAGCGTAGCTCCGCTAGCCCACAATGAGCAGTTCTTC
d_call: NA; j_call: TRBJ1-4; clone_size: NA; v_call: TRBV5-1; cdr3_aa: CASSFGRPPEKLFF; cdr3_nt: TGCGCCAGCAGCTTCGGCAGGCCTCCTGAAAAACTGTTTTTT
d_call: TRBD2; j_call: TRBJ2-1; clone_size: NA; v_call: TRBV15; cdr3_aa: CATRPSGTTNEQFF; cdr3_nt: TGTGCCACTAGGCCCTCAGGGACTACGAATGAGCAGTTCTTC
d_call: TRBD1; j_call: TRBJ2-5; clone_size: NA; v_call: TRBV7-6; cdr3_aa: CASSMRDRGETQYF; cdr3_nt: TGTGCCAGCAGCATGCGTGACAGGGGAGAGACCCAGTACTTC
d_call: NA; j_call: TRBJ1-1; clone_size: NA; v_call: TRBV27; cdr3_aa: CASSLSRGGRTEAFF; cdr3_nt: TGTGCCAGCAGTTTATCTAGGGGGGGTCGGACTGAAGCTTTCTTT
d_call: NA; j_call: TRBJ2-7; clone_size: NA; v_call: TRBV19; cdr3_aa: CASSPGSEQYF; cdr3_nt: TGTGCCAGTAGTCCGGGAAGCGAGCAGTACTTC
d_call: TRBD1; j_call: TRBJ2-7; clone_size: few; v_call: TRBV6-1; cdr3_aa: CASSARQGAVEKEQYF; cdr3_nt: TGTGCCAGCAGTGCCCGACAGGGGGCTGTAGAGAAAGAGCAGTACTTC
d_call: NA; j_call: TRBJ1-2; clone_size: NA; v_call: TRBV21-1; cdr3_aa: CASSKFPLLYGYTF; cdr3_nt: TGTGCCAGCAGCAAATTTCCACTTCTCTATGGCTACACCTTC
d_call: TRBD1; j_call: TRBJ1-5; clone_size: few; v_call: TRBV6-5; cdr3_aa: CASTGQEYQPQHF; cdr3_nt: TGTGCCAGCACGGGACAGGAATATCAGCCCCAGCATTTT
d_call: NA; j_call: TRBJ2-6; clone_size: NA; v_call: TRBV6-2/TRBV6-3; cdr3_aa: CASSHGGVSGANVLTF; cdr3_nt: TGTGCCAGCAGTCACGGAGGCGTCTCTGGGGCCAACGTCCTGACTTTC
d_call: NA; j_call: TRBJ2-5; clone_size: NA; v_call: TRBV5-1; cdr3_aa: CASSSRGGGGEETQYF; cdr3_nt: TGCGCCAGCAGCTCCCGGGGAGGTGGAGGAGAAGAGACCCAGTACTTC
d_call: TRBD2; j_call: TRBJ2-3; clone_size: NA; v_call: TRBV3-1/TRBV3-2; cdr3_aa: CASSQDMGSSGRRNTQYF; cdr3_nt: TGTGCCAGCAGCCAAGATATGGGGAGTAGCGGGAGAAGAAATACGCAGTATTTT
d_call: NA; j_call: TRBJ1-1; clone_size: NA; v_call: TRBV21-1; cdr3_aa: CASSKEGIAFF; cdr3_nt: TGTGCCAGCAGCAAAGAGGGGATAGCTTTCTTT
d_call: NA; j_call: TRBJ2-2; clone_size: NA; v_call: TRBV11-2; cdr3_aa: CASSLRGKAGELFF; cdr3_nt: TGTGCCAGCAGTCTAAGAGGGAAGGCGGGGGAGCTGTTTTTT
d_call: TRBD1; j_call: TRBJ1-4; clone_size: NA; v_call: TRBV9; cdr3_aa: CASSSTGAREKLFF; cdr3_nt: TGTGCCAGCAGCTCTACAGGGGCCAGGGAAAAACTGTTTTTT
d_call: TRBD2; j_call: TRBJ2-2; clone_size: NA; v_call: TRBV6-2/TRBV6-3; cdr3_aa: CASSWGGDTGELFF; cdr3_nt: TGTGCCAGCAGTTGGGGGGGGGACACCGGGGAGCTGTTTTTT
d_call: TRBD2; j_call: TRBJ2-6; clone_size: NA; v_call: TRBV9; cdr3_aa: CASSVESRGRSGANVLTF; cdr3_nt: TGTGCCAGCAGCGTAGAATCGCGGGGGAGGTCTGGGGCCAACGTCCTGACTTTC
d_call: TRBD2; j_call: TRBJ2-2; clone_size: NA; v_call: TRBV25-1; cdr3_aa: CASSATSAGELFF; cdr3_nt: TGTGCCAGCAGTGCGACTAGCGCCGGGGAGCTGTTTTTT
d_call: NA; j_call: TRBJ2-7; clone_size: NA; v_call: TRBV4-2; cdr3_aa: CASSLTGNNEQYF; cdr3_nt: TGTGCCAGCAGCCTAACAGGGAACAACGAGCAGTACTTC
d_call: NA; j_call: TRBJ1-1; clone_size: NA; v_call: TRBV29-1; cdr3_aa: CSASRDKNTEAFF; cdr3_nt: TGCAGCGCCTCCCGGGACAAGAACACTGAAGCTTTCTTT
d_call: TRBD1; j_call: TRBJ2-2; clone_size: NA; v_call: TRBV10-3; cdr3_aa: CATWETGGNIGELFF; cdr3_nt: TGTGCCACGTGGGAGACAGGGGGCAATATCGGGGAGCTGTTTTTT
d_call: TRBD1; j_call: TRBJ1-2; clone_size: NA; v_call: TRBV9; cdr3_aa: CASSEGQGFYGYTF; cdr3_nt: TGTGCCAGCAGCGAGGGACAGGGGTTCTATGGCTACACCTTC
d_call: NA; j_call: TRBJ1-1; clone_size: NA; v_call: TRBV4-1; cdr3_aa: CASSTREGTEAFF; cdr3_nt: TGCGCCAGCAGCACGCGTGAGGGCACTGAAGCTTTCTTT
d_call: TRBD2; j_call: TRBJ2-1; clone_size: NA; v_call: TRBV11-2; cdr3_aa: CASSPRSSGAKQFF; cdr3_nt: TGTGCCAGCAGCCCGAGGTCTAGCGGGGCTAAGCAGTTCTTC
d_call: TRBD1; j_call: TRBJ1-4; clone_size: many; v_call: TRBV18; cdr3_aa: CASSQDRFNEKLFF; cdr3_nt: TGTGCCAGCTCACAGGACAGGTTTAATGAAAAACTGTTTTTT
d_call: NA; j_call: TRBJ2-7; clone_size: NA; v_call: TRBV6-5; cdr3_aa: CASSPGNSYEQYF; cdr3_nt: TGTGCCAGCAGTCCCGGGAACAGCTACGAGCAGTACTTC
d_call: NA; j_call: TRBJ2-1; clone_size: NA; v_call: TRBV6-6; cdr3_aa: CASSYPDNNEQFF; cdr3_nt: TGTGCCAGCAGTTACCCGGACAACAATGAGCAGTTCTTC
d_call: NA; j_call: TRBJ2-1; clone_size: NA; v_call: TRBV7-2; cdr3_aa: CASSLTRSSYNEQFF; cdr3_nt: TGTGCCAGCAGCTTAACGAGGAGCTCCTACAATGAGCAGTTCTTC
d_call: NA; j_call: TRBJ2-5; clone_size: NA; v_call: TRBV4-3; cdr3_aa: CASSQAGEETQYF; cdr3_nt: TGCGCCAGCAGCCAAGCGGGAGAAGAGACCCAGTACTTC
d_call: NA; j_call: TRBJ1-1; clone_size: few; v_call: TRBV7-9; cdr3_aa: CASTPTQGSITEAFF; cdr3_nt: TGTGCCAGCACCCCTACGCAGGGGTCGATCACTGAAGCTTTCTTT
d_call: NA; j_call: TRBJ2-7; clone_size: NA; v_call: TRBV29-1; cdr3_aa: CSVKTDISYEQYF; cdr3_nt: TGCAGCGTTAAGACGGACATCTCCTACGAGCAGTACTTC
d_call: TRBD1; j_call: TRBJ2-2; clone_size: once; v_call: TRBV28; cdr3_aa: CASSLDREDTGELFF; cdr3_nt: TGTGCCAGCAGTTTGGACAGGGAGGACACCGGGGAGCTGTTTTTT
d_call: NA; j_call: TRBJ2-7; clone_size: once; v_call: TRBV9; cdr3_aa: CASSVEDSSYEQYF; cdr3_nt: TGTGCCAGCAGCGTGGAGGACAGCTCCTACGAGCAGTACTTC
d_call: NA; j_call: TRBJ2-5; clone_size: NA; v_call: TRBV5-5; cdr3_aa: CASSLGTSPRGTQYF; cdr3_nt: TGTGCCAGCAGCTTAGGTACCAGCCCCCGAGGGACCCAGTACTTC
d_call: NA; j_call: TRBJ2-5; clone_size: NA; v_call: TRBV5-1; cdr3_aa: CASSIGTIKETQYF; cdr3_nt: TGCGCCAGCAGCATAGGGACAATTAAAGAGACCCAGTACTTC
d_call: TRBD2; j_call: TRBJ2-7; clone_size: few; v_call: TRBV5-1; cdr3_aa: CASSFAAGAPEQYF; cdr3_nt: TGCGCCAGCAGCTTTGCAGCGGGAGCCCCCGAGCAGTACTTC
d_call: NA; j_call: TRBJ1-4; clone_size: NA; v_call: TRBV5-1; cdr3_aa: CASSLSSRAGEKLFF; cdr3_nt: TGCGCCAGCAGCTTGAGTTCACGAGCAGGGGAAAAACTGTTTTTT
d_call: NA; j_call: TRBJ2-7; clone_size: few; v_call: TRBV7-9; cdr3_aa: CASSLAPSTEQYF; cdr3_nt: TGTGCCAGCAGCTTAGCGCCTAGCACCGAGCAGTACTTC
d_call: TRBD2; j_call: TRBJ2-7; clone_size: once; v_call: TRBV7-2; cdr3_aa: CASSPHSAGGRYF; cdr3_nt: TGTGCCAGCAGCCCCCACAGTGCGGGAGGGCGGTACTTC
d_call: TRBD2; j_call: TRBJ2-1; clone_size: NA; v_call: TRBV9; cdr3_aa: CASSVTPTSGPSYNEQFF; cdr3_nt: TGTGCCAGCAGCGTAACCCCCACTAGCGGGCCCTCCTACAATGAGCAGTTCTTC
d_call: TRBD2; j_call: TRBJ2-1; clone_size: once; v_call: TRBV5-4; cdr3_aa: CASSLAVGGGQNNEQFF; cdr3_nt: TGTGCCAGCAGCTTGGCCGTTGGCGGGGGGCAGAACAATGAGCAGTTCTTC
d_call: TRBD2; j_call: TRBJ2-7; clone_size: NA; v_call: TRBV27; cdr3_aa: CASSLGLAGAYEQYF; cdr3_nt: TGTGCCAGCAGTTTAGGACTAGCGGGAGCCTACGAGCAGTACTTC
d_call: NA; j_call: TRBJ1-4; clone_size: once; v_call: TRBV3-1/TRBV3-2; cdr3_aa: CASTTRGSEKLFF; cdr3_nt: TGTGCCAGCACCACAAGGGGGAGTGAAAAACTGTTTTTT